Below, 17 T cell receptor beta chains from the same sample are listed, as sequenced in a study of shared clonotypes between healthy human individuals (dated by TCRdb to the early 2020s). The library was generated by the immunoSEQ multiplex PCR assay. As stored in TCRdb, this immuneACCESS dataset retains in-frame rearrangements with V and J assigned. A fraction of the clones does not appear; measured against another copy, unresolved V genes explain less than half of the discrepancy, and the remainder lacks a known reason. Recorded for this sample are some 2,500,000 clones; approximately 90% of them occurred a single time. Approximately 0.41% of the sample is taken by the ten largest. Sequenced input: naive CD4+ T cells from PBMCs. The cell subset or site label corresponds to: CD45RA+ positively selected. These TCRs come from a man in his late teens or twenties in good health. Some clones in this sample may be carry-over from other donors' samples.

V is TRBV28 and J is TRBJ2-7; weak D call: TRBD2 (6 bases). Germline loops: CDR1 MDHEN, CDR2 SYDVKM. This CDR3 is 16 amino acids long. Trimming cost V 8 bases and J 2 bases, with 22 bases left between them. The CDR3 DNA sequence: TGTGCCAGCCGGGACTTAGCTGGGGGATTGGCCTACGAGCAGTACTTC. Translating it yields CASRDLAGGLAYEQYF. Variable domain in full (rest from reference TRBV28 and TRBJ2-7): DVKVTQSSRYLVKRTGEKVFLECVQDMDHENMFWYRQDPGLGLRLIYFSYDVKMKEKGDIPEGYSVSREKKERFSLILESASTNQTSMYLCASRDLAGGLAYEQYFGPGTRLTVT.

This chain links TRBV28 with TRBJ2-1, with TRBD2 matching 8 bases. The CDR3 runs to 16 residues. Germline V gives CDR1 MDHEN, CDR2 SYDVKM. The J segment lost 0 bases and the V segment lost 6 bases, leaving 7 bases of the junction unmatched. CDR3 in DNA: TGTGCCAGCAGCCAACTAGCGGCCCGCTCCTACAATGAGCAGTTCTTC. It is translated as CASSQLAARSYNEQFF. The full variable domain, rest sourced from reference TRBV28 and TRBJ2-1, is DVKVTQSSRYLVKRTGEKVFLECVQDMDHENMFWYRQDPGLGLRLIYFSYDVKMKEKGDIPEGYSVSREKKERFSLILESASTNQTSMYLCASSQLAARSYNEQFFGPGTRLTVL.

The V call is TRBV28, the J call TRBJ1-5, with D uncertain. Looked up from germline, CDR1 is MDHEN and CDR2 is SYDVKM. The CDR3 spans 17 residues. The ends were cut back, 10 bases at V and 2 bases at J, with 24 bases in the middle. CDR3 DNA: TGTGCCACCCAACCCGTAAACTGGGGTGGAGGCAATCAGCCCCAGCATTTT. As protein: CATQPVNWGGGNQPQHF.

The chain uses TRBV7-3 and TRBJ2-7, with D possibly TRBD1 on 6 matching bases. CDR3 length: 13 amino acids. The ends were cut back, 4 bases at V and 7 bases at J, with 14 bases in the middle. Germline CDR1 reads SGHTA; CDR2 reads FQGTGA. The CDR3 DNA reads TGTGCCAGCAGCTGGGGGCAGGGGAATGAGCAGTACTTC. Protein sequence: CASSWGQGNEQYF.

This chain connects TRBV7-9 to TRBJ1-2, with D unclear. The V end was cut by 3 bases, the J end by 7 bases, with 6 bases between. Germline V gives CDR1 SEHNR, CDR2 FQNEAQ (reference sequence). This CDR3 has 11 amino acids. The CDR3 is CASSFGSGYTF. CDR3 coding DNA: TGTGCCAGCAGCTTCGGCAGTGGCTACACCTTC.

The gene calls are TRBV6-1 and TRBJ1-2, with 7 positions matching TRBD1. This CDR3 spans 14 amino acids. Germline V gives CDR1 MNHNS, CDR2 SASEGT. The junction had 9 bases not matched to a gene; V was cut back by 3 bases and J by 8 bases. The CDR3 protein is CASSDFLTGEGYTF. The CDR3 bases are TGTGCCAGCAGTGATTTTTTAACAGGGGAAGGCTACACCTTC.

V and J are TRBV28 and TRBJ1-4, with TRBD1 identical over 8 bases. After removal of 3 bases from V and 7 bases from J, the junction contained 4 bases not matched to a gene. This CDR3 contains 14 residues. In germline, CDR1 is MDHEN, CDR2 SYDVKM. CDR3: CASSFRGLGEKLFF. CDR3 in DNA: TGTGCCAGCAGTTTCAGGGGGCTGGGTGAAAAACTGTTTTTT.

V and J are TRBV4-1 and TRBJ1-2; D call uncertain. The CDR3 runs to 15 residues. The V end lost 0 bases, the J end lost 8 bases, and 16 bases lay between the germline ends. CDR1 MGHRA and CDR2 YSYEKL come from the germline V gene. The CDR3, as DNA: TGCGCCAGCAGCCAAGATCGAAGGCAACCCTTGGGCTACACCTTC. Translating gives CASSQDRRQPLGYTF.

This chain uses TRBV11-3 with TRBJ2-2; D gene ambiguous. The ends were cut back, 1 base at V and 3 bases at J, with 12 bases in the middle. CDR1 is SGHNT, CDR2 YENEEA, per germline. This CDR3 region has 16 residues. CDR3 in DNA: TGTGCCAGCAGCTTAGGGGGTTGGCGCGACACCGGGGAGCTGTTTTTT. Residues: CASSLGGWRDTGELFF. Based on the CDR3 plus reference TRBV11-3 and TRBJ2-2, the full variable domain is EAGVVQSPRYKIIEKKQPVAFWCNPISGHNTLYWYLQNLGQGPELLIRYENEEAVDDSQLPKDRFSAERLKGVDSTLKIQPAELGDSAVYLCASSLGGWRDTGELFFGEGSRLTVL.

V gene TRBV7-6 combines with J gene TRBJ1-1; D unclear. This CDR3 has 13 amino acids. The V end was cut by 2 bases, the J end by 5 bases, with 9 bases between. Germline-derived CDR1 and CDR2 are SGHVS and FNYEAQ. Here the CDR3 reads CASSLWRGTEAFF. The CDR3, as DNA: TGTGCCAGCAGCTTATGGCGGGGAACTGAAGCTTTCTTT.

The chain employs TRBV23-1 and TRBJ2-1; TRBD1 agrees at 7 bases. TRBV23-1 counts as an open reading frame of uncertain function. The CDR3 sequence is 18 residues long. Here the CDR3 reads CQSSQGTNKTVGHNEQFF. The CDR3 DNA reads as TGCCAATCCTCACAGGGGACAAACAAAACGGTTGGCCACAATGAGCAGTTCTTC.

The chain has TRBV9 and TRBJ2-3; D is ambiguous. The ends were cut back, 5 bases at V and 2 bases at J, with 12 bases in the middle. The V gene's germline CDR1 is SGDLS and CDR2 YYNGEE. The CDR3 is 14 amino acids. CDR3 sequence reads: CASSAQPNTDTQYF. CDR3 DNA sequence: TGTGCCAGCAGTGCCCAACCCAACACAGATACGCAGTATTTT.

The V and J genes are TRBV9 and TRBJ2-1, with 13 bases aligning to TRBD2. Germline CDR1 reads SGDLS; CDR2 reads YYNGEE. This CDR3 has 17 residues. The V and J ends lost 4 bases and 5 bases, in that order; junction bases with no gene match: 9. CDR3 DNA sequence: TGTGCCAGCAGCATCACCGGACTAGCGGGAGCTAACAATGAGCAGTTCTTC. As protein: CASSITGLAGANNEQFF.

The CDR3 nucleotides read TGCGCCAGCAGCTCACAAGGGGGACAAGCCTCTTCCTTATATGGCTACACCTTC. Translated: CASSSQGGQASSLYGYTF. J is TRBJ1-2 and V is TRBV5-1; a possible D gene is TRBD1 (6 bases). The V gene lost 3 bases and the J gene lost 5 bases, with 26 bases spanning the gap. The CDR3 extends over 18 amino acids. The V gene's germline CDR1 is SGHRS and CDR2 YFSETQ.

The chain carries TRBV10-1 and TRBJ2-7; either TRBD1 or TRBD2 may fit D (5 bases each). Trimming took off 4 bases at V and 2 bases at J, with 12 bases between the two ends. CDR3 size: 14 residues. Germline CDR1 WNHNN, CDR2 SYGVQD (reference sequence). The CDR3 here is CASSVSMGAYEQYF. CDR3 DNA sequence: TGCGCCAGCAGTGTATCAATGGGGGCCTACGAGCAGTACTTC.

The V call is TRBV5-1, the J call TRBJ2-1; 8 bases are a match to TRBD2. Germline-derived CDR1 and CDR2 are SGHRS and YFSETQ. The length of the CDR3 is 14 residues. J was trimmed by 3 bases and V by 4 bases; bases with no gene match: 3. The CDR3 nucleotides read TGCGCCAGCAGCACCGGGACTAGCTACAATGAGCAGTTCTTC. It yields the protein CASSTGTSYNEQFF.

The genes are TRBV5-4 and TRBJ2-2; D possibly corresponds to TRBD1 (6 bases). CDR3 length: 15 amino acids. V shed 5 bases and J shed 6 bases, with 17 bases lying between them. From germline, CDR1 is SGHNT and CDR2 YYREEE (reference sequence). The CDR3 sequence: CASRSGDQYAGELFF. The CDR3 nucleotides read TGTGCCAGCAGATCAGGGGACCAATACGCCGGGGAGCTGTTTTTT.